The T cell receptor (beta chain) described here comes from a study of low-dose radiotherapy and immunotherapy resistance in tumors. By its share, this clonotype is medium-sized (0.01 to 0.1%). TRAV- and TRBV-specific primers, spanning alpha and beta chains, primed first-strand cDNA. The PCR that amplified TCRs ran for 15 to 25 cycles, relying on a constant-region primer and a V-primer adapter. TCRdb processed the reads anew with MiXCR; each CDR3 protein has one entry. The top ten clones hold just over 5.5% of a sample with roughly 60,000 distinct CDR3 sequences, about 23% of them seen once. V dropped 0 bases and J dropped 7 bases, with 15 bases sitting between them. The V gene's germline CDR1 is LNHNV and CDR2 YYDKDF (reference sequence). This CDR3 is built from 15 residues. Time point reported: before trial treatment. Solid tumors that lacked tumor-infiltrating lymphocytes and were advanced were present in eligible patients.

This material consisted of PBMCs, taken before treatment. The clonotype originates from a male donor with prostate cancer. The rearrangement uses TRBV15 and TRBJ1-1; a possible D gene is TRBD1 (5 bases). The DNA of the CDR3 is TGTGCCACCAGCAGAGATGGGGCAGCTTATAATGAAGCTTTCTTT. Its translation is CATSRDGAAYNEAFF.